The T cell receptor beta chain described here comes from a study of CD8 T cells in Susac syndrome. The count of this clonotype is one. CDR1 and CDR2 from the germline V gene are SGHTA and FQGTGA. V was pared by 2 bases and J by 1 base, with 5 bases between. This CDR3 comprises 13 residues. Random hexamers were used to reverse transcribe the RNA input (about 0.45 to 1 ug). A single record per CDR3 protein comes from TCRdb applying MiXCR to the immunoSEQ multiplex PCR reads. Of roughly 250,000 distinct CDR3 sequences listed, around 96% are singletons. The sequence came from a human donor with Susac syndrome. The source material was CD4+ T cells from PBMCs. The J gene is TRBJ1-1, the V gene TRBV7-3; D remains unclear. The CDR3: CASSLYENTEAFF. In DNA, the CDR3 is TGTGCCAGCAGCTTATACGAGAACACTGAAGCTTTCTTT.